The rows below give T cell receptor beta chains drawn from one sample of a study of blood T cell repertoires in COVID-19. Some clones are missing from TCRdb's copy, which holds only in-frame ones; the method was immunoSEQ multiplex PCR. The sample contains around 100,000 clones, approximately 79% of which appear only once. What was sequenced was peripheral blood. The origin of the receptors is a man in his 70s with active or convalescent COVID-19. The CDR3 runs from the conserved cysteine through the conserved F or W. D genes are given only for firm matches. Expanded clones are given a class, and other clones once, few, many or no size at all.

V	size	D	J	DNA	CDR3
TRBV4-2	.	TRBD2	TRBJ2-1	TGTGCCAGCAGCCAATTTCCCCTAGCGGGGGGCCAGGTCCCCAATGAGCAGTTCTTC	CASSQFPLAGGQVPNEQFF
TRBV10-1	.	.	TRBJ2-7	TGCGCCAGCAGTGGAGATACTGCAGGGAAGGTCTACGAGCAGTACTTC	CASSGDTAGKVYEQYF
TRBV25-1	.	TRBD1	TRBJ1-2	TGTGCCAGCAGCGGTGCCGGGACAGGGGGAGGCTACACCTTC	CASSGAGTGGGYTF
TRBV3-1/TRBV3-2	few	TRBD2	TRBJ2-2	TGTGCCAGCAGCCAGCGAAGGGGAGGGGACACCGGGGAGCTGTTTTTT	CASSQRRGGDTGELFF
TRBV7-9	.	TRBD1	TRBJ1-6	TGTGCCAGCAGCTCCCGGACAGGGAATAATTCACCCCTCCACTTT	CASSSRTGNNSPLHF
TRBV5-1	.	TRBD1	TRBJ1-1	TGCGCCAGCAGCTACAGGGGCCCCACTGAAGCTTTCTTT	CASSYRGPTEAFF
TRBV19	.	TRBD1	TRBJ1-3	TGTGCCACGACAGGGGGCTACTCTGGAAACACCATATATTTT	CATTGGYSGNTIYF
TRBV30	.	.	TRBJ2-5	TGTGCCTGGAGCAGCCTCAGTGGGCAGGGGACCCAGTACTTC	CAWSSLSGQGTQYF
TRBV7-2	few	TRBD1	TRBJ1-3	TGTGCCAGCAGCTCAACAGGGGGCGCGGGAAACACCATATATTTT	CASSSTGGAGNTIYF
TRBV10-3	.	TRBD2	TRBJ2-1	TGTGCCATCAGATTAGCGGGAGGGCCGGGGAATGAGCAGTTCTTC	CAIRLAGGPGNEQFF
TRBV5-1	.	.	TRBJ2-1	TGCGCCAGCAGCTTAGGAGATAACAATGAGCAGTTCTTC	CASSLGDNNEQFF
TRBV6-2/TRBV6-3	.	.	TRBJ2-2	TGTGCCAGCAGTTACTCCCGGGCGAACACCGGGGAGCTGTTTTTT	CASSYSRANTGELFF
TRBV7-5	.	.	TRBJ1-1	TGTGCCAGAAGCTTAGTAAGACAGCTAAACACTGAAGCTTTCTTT	CARSLVRQLNTEAFF
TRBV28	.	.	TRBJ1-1	TGTGCCAGCAGTTTCTTGAACACTGAAGCTTTCTTT	CASSFLNTEAFF
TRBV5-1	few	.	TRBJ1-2	TGCGCCAGCAGCTTGGAGGAGGGTGGTGGCTACACCTTC	CASSLEEGGGYTF
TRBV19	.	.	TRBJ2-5	TGTGCCAGTAGTTATAGCGGAGAGACCCAGTACTTC	CASSYSGETQYF
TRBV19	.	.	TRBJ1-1	TGTGCCAGTAGTTTCGGGAACACTGAAGCTTTCTTT	CASSFGNTEAFF
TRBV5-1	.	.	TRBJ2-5	TGCGCCAGCTACTGGCAACAGGGCCAAGAGACCCAGTACTTC	CASYWQQGQETQYF
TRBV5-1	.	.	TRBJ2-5	TGCGCCAGCAGCATACAGGGCCAGCAAGAGACCCAGTACTTC	CASSIQGQQETQYF
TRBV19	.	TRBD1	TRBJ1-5	TGTGCCAGTAGTAGCAGGGGGCGCCGCGAACCCCAGCATTTT	CASSSRGRREPQHF
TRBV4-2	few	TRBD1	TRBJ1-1	TGTGCCAGCAGCCAAGATCTGGGGACAGGAGTCATGAACACTGAAGCTTTCTTT	CASSQDLGTGVMNTEAFF
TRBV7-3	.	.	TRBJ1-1	TGTGCCAGCAGCTCTGGACAGCCTAGCACTGAAGCTTTCTTT	CASSSGQPSTEAFF